Listed below are T cell receptor beta chains from one sample, sequenced in a study of STAT3 mutations in large granular lymphocyte leukemia. This table comes from immunoSEQ multiplex PCR, and its TCRdb copy is limited to in-frame clones, with some not included. The table includes about 42,000 clones, roughly 81% detected once. Specimen: PBMCs. Receptors were obtained from a human donor with T large granular lymphocyte leukemia. Some clones in this sample may be carry-over from other donors' samples. CDR3s include the opening cysteine and the closing phenylalanine or tryptophan. The D gene is left open where the match is weak. Only part of the rows carry a size: once, few, many, or a class if the clone is expanded.

d_gene: -; j_gene: TRBJ2-1; abundance: few; v_gene: TRBV15; CDR3aa: CATSRVGGKTGRLWNEQFF; CDR3nt: TGTGCCACCAGCAGAGTTGGGGGGAAGACAGGACGTTTATGGAATGAGCAGTTCTTC
d_gene: -; j_gene: TRBJ1-5; abundance: -; v_gene: TRBV30; CDR3aa: CAWSAGVRQPQHF; CDR3nt: TGTGCCTGGAGTGCAGGGGTACGTCAGCCCCAGCATTTT
d_gene: -; j_gene: TRBJ2-1; abundance: few; v_gene: TRBV2; CDR3aa: CASRYSNEQFF; CDR3nt: TGTGCCAGCAGATACTCCAATGAGCAGTTCTTC
d_gene: -; j_gene: TRBJ2-1; abundance: -; v_gene: TRBV2; CDR3aa: CASSEQGPSNEQFF; CDR3nt: TGTGCCAGCAGTGAACAGGGGCCATCCAATGAGCAGTTCTTC
d_gene: -; j_gene: TRBJ2-7; abundance: -; v_gene: TRBV11-2; CDR3aa: CASSSSDRLKQYF; CDR3nt: TGTGCCAGCAGCTCAAGCGACAGGTTGAAGCAGTACTTC
d_gene: TRBD1; j_gene: TRBJ1-2; abundance: -; v_gene: TRBV29-1; CDR3aa: CSVSSGTGIGYTF; CDR3nt: TGCAGCGTTTCCTCCGGGACAGGGATTGGCTACACCTTC
d_gene: -; j_gene: TRBJ1-5; abundance: -; v_gene: TRBV6-5; CDR3aa: CASSQTRGNQPQHF; CDR3nt: TGTGCCAGCAGCCAGACTCGAGGCAATCAGCCCCAGCATTTT
d_gene: TRBD1; j_gene: TRBJ1-1; abundance: -; v_gene: TRBV4-1; CDR3aa: CASSQSTGQMNTEAFF; CDR3nt: TGCGCCAGCAGCCAAAGTACGGGACAGATGAACACTGAAGCTTTCTTT
d_gene: TRBD1; j_gene: TRBJ1-6; abundance: -; v_gene: TRBV7-9; CDR3aa: CASSLELGGQGRNSPLHF; CDR3nt: TGTGCCAGCAGCTTAGAGTTGGGGGGACAGGGGAGAAATTCACCCCTCCACTTT
d_gene: TRBD1; j_gene: TRBJ2-3; abundance: -; v_gene: TRBV28; CDR3aa: CASSFRDRGRRDTQYF; CDR3nt: TGTGCCAGCAGTTTCCGGGACAGGGGGCGTCGGGATACGCAGTATTTT
d_gene: -; j_gene: TRBJ1-4; abundance: -; v_gene: TRBV18; CDR3aa: CASSPGEMAEKLFF; CDR3nt: TGTGCCAGCTCACCAGGGGAGATGGCTGAAAAACTGTTTTTT
d_gene: TRBD1; j_gene: TRBJ1-4; abundance: -; v_gene: TRBV18; CDR3aa: CASSPLQGFATNEKLFF; CDR3nt: TGTGCCAGCTCACCACTACAGGGGTTTGCAACTAATGAAAAACTGTTTTTT
d_gene: TRBD1; j_gene: TRBJ1-4; abundance: -; v_gene: TRBV5-5; CDR3aa: CASSREGQGLSEKLFF; CDR3nt: TGTGCCAGCAGCCGCGAAGGACAGGGCCTAAGCGAAAAACTGTTTTTT
d_gene: -; j_gene: TRBJ1-5; abundance: -; v_gene: TRBV7-8; CDR3aa: CASSLIRGSNQPQHF; CDR3nt: TGTGCCAGCAGCTTGATCAGGGGTTCTAATCAGCCCCAGCATTTT
d_gene: -; j_gene: TRBJ2-1; abundance: -; v_gene: TRBV5-1; CDR3aa: CASSLAAGRFNEQFF; CDR3nt: TGCGCCAGCAGCTTGGCGGCAGGGAGGTTTAATGAGCAGTTCTTC
d_gene: TRBD2; j_gene: TRBJ2-5; abundance: -; v_gene: TRBV5-1; CDR3aa: CASSLTSSGQETQYF; CDR3nt: TGCGCCAGCAGCTTAACCTCTAGCGGACAAGAGACCCAGTACTTC
d_gene: TRBD1; j_gene: TRBJ1-2; abundance: -; v_gene: TRBV4-3; CDR3aa: CASSQAPSPGGYGYTF; CDR3nt: TGCGCCAGCAGCCAGGCACCCTCCCCAGGGGGCTATGGCTACACCTTC
d_gene: -; j_gene: TRBJ1-3; abundance: -; v_gene: TRBV10-3; CDR3aa: CAISAVRRSGNTIYF; CDR3nt: TGTGCCATCAGTGCGGTTCGGCGCTCTGGAAACACCATATATTTT
d_gene: -; j_gene: TRBJ2-3; abundance: few; v_gene: TRBV27; CDR3aa: CASSFSQGGADTQYF; CDR3nt: TGTGCCAGCAGTTTTAGCCAAGGTGGAGCAGATACGCAGTATTTT
d_gene: TRBD2; j_gene: TRBJ2-5; abundance: -; v_gene: TRBV5-8; CDR3aa: CASSLGLAGVQETQYF; CDR3nt: TGTGCCAGCAGCTTGGGCCTAGCGGGGGTGCAAGAGACCCAGTACTTC
d_gene: TRBD2; j_gene: TRBJ2-5; abundance: once; v_gene: TRBV4-2; CDR3aa: CASSQAGSGGKETQYF; CDR3nt: TGTGCCAGCAGCCAAGCGGGTAGCGGGGGCAAAGAGACCCAGTACTTC
d_gene: TRBD1; j_gene: TRBJ2-3; abundance: -; v_gene: TRBV30; CDR3aa: CAWSVGTGETDTQYF; CDR3nt: TGTGCCTGGAGTGTAGGGACAGGGGAAACAGATACGCAGTATTTT
d_gene: -; j_gene: TRBJ1-3; abundance: -; v_gene: TRBV11-3; CDR3aa: CASSLVAPRSGNTIYF; CDR3nt: TGTGCCAGCAGCTTAGTAGCCCCCCGGTCTGGAAACACCATATATTTT
d_gene: -; j_gene: TRBJ1-5; abundance: -; v_gene: TRBV27; CDR3aa: CASSLSGLNQPQHF; CDR3nt: TGTGCCAGCAGTTTATCGGGCCTCAATCAGCCCCAGCATTTT
d_gene: -; j_gene: TRBJ1-2; abundance: -; v_gene: TRBV5-1; CDR3aa: CASSLNSPSNYGYTF; CDR3nt: TGCGCCAGCAGCTTGAATAGTCCGTCTAACTATGGCTACACCTTC
d_gene: -; j_gene: TRBJ2-5; abundance: -; v_gene: TRBV20-1; CDR3aa: CSARPQETQYF; CDR3nt: TGCAGTGCTAGGCCTCAAGAGACCCAGTACTTC
d_gene: -; j_gene: TRBJ1-2; abundance: -; v_gene: TRBV7-9; CDR3aa: CASSLAAGNYGYTF; CDR3nt: TGTGCCAGCAGCTTAGCGGCAGGGAACTATGGCTACACCTTC
d_gene: TRBD1; j_gene: TRBJ1-6; abundance: -; v_gene: TRBV19; CDR3aa: CASSEPGQGNSPLHF; CDR3nt: TGTGCCAGTAGTGAACCGGGACAGGGGAATTCACCCCTCCACTTT
d_gene: -; j_gene: TRBJ1-1; abundance: few; v_gene: TRBV10-1; CDR3aa: CASSDQGRTEAFF; CDR3nt: TGCGCCAGCAGTGACCAAGGGCGGACTGAAGCTTTCTTT
d_gene: -; j_gene: TRBJ1-6; abundance: -; v_gene: TRBV6-1; CDR3aa: CASRSSSYNSPLHF; CDR3nt: TGTGCCAGCAGATCTTCCTCCTATAATTCACCCCTCCACTTT
d_gene: -; j_gene: TRBJ2-6; abundance: -; v_gene: TRBV28; CDR3aa: CASSPEGESGANVLTF; CDR3nt: TGTGCCAGCAGTCCCGAGGGGGAGTCTGGGGCCAACGTCCTGACTTTC
d_gene: -; j_gene: TRBJ1-1; abundance: -; v_gene: TRBV18; CDR3aa: CASSPETPNTEAFF; CDR3nt: TGTGCCAGCTCACCAGAGACCCCGAACACTGAAGCTTTCTTT